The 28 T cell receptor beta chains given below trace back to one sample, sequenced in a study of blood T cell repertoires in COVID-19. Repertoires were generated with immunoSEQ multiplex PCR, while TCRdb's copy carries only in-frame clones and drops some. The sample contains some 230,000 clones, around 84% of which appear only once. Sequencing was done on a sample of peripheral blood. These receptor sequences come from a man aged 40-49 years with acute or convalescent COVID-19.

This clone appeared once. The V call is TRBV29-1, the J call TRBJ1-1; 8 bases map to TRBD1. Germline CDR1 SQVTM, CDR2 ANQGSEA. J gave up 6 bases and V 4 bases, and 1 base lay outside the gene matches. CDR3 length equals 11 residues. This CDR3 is CSVVGQAEAFF. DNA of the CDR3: TGCAGCGTTGTGGGACAGGCTGAAGCTTTCTTT.

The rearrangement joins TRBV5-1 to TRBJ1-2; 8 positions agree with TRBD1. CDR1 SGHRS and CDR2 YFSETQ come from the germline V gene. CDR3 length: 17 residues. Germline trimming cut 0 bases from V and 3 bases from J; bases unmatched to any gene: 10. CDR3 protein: CASSLVAGGEFHYGYTF. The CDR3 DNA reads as TGCGCCAGCAGCTTGGTCGCAGGGGGCGAGTTCCACTATGGCTACACCTTC.

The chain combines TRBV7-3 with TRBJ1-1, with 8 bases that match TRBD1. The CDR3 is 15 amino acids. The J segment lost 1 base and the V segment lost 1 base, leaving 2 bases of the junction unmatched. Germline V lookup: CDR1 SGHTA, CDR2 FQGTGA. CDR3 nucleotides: TGTGCCAGCAGCTTAAGGGGGACAGGGAACACTGAAGCTTTCTTT. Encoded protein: CASSLRGTGNTEAFF.

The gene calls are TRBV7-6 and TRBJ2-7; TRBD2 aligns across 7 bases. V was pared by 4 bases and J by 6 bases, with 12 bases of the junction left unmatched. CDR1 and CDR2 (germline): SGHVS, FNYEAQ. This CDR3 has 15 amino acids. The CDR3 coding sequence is TGTGCCAGCAGCTGGGGAGGGTTAGGGAGCCCCGAGCAGTACTTC. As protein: CASSWGGLGSPEQYF.

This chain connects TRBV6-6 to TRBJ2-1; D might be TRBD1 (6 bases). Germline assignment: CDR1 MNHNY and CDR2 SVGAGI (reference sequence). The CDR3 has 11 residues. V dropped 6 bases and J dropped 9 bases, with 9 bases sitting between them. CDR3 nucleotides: TGTGCCAGCAGCTGGGACACTGAGCAGTTCTTC. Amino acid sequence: CASSWDTEQFF.

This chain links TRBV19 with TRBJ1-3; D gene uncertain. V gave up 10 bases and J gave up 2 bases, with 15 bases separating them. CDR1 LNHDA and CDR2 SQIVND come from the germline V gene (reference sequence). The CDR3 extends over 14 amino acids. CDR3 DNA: TGTGCCACGGGAACTATTGGAACTGGAAACACCATATATTTT. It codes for CATGTIGTGNTIYF.

The CDR3, as DNA: TGTGCCAGCAGCTCAAGCGGGGTCACAGATACGCAGTATTTT. As protein: CASSSSGVTDTQYF. The chain links TRBV13 to TRBJ2-3; 7 positions match TRBD2. The germline V gene encodes CDR1 PRHDT and CDR2 FYEKMQ (reference sequence). Unmatched junction bases numbered 3, after V lost 4 bases and J lost 2 bases. The CDR3 has 14 residues.

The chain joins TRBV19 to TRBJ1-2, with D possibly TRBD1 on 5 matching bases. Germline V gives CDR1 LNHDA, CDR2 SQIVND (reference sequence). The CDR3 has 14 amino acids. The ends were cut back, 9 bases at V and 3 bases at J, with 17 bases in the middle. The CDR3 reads CASRMAGRDYGYTF. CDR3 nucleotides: TGTGCCAGCCGTATGGCGGGGCGAGACTATGGCTACACCTTC. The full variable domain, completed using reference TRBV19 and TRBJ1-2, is DGGITQSPKYLFRKEGQNVTLSCEQNLNHDAMYWYRQDPGQGLRLIYYSQIVNDFQKGDIAEGYSVSREKKESFPLTVTSAQKNPTAFYLCASRMAGRDYGYTFGSGTRLTVV.

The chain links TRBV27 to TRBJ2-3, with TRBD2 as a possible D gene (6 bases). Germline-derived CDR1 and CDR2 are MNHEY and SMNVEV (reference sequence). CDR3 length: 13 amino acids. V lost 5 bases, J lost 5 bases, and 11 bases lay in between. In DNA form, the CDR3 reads TGTGCCAGCAGTAGGTGGGAGGAAGATACGCAGTATTTT. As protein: CASSRWEEDTQYF.

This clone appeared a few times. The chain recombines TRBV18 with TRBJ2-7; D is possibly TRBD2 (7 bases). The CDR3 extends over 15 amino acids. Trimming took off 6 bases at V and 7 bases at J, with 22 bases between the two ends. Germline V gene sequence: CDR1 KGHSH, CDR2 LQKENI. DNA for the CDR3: TGTGCCAGCTCGCCTTCCGGGACGGGGGGCGAGGAGCAGTACTTC. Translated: CASSPSGTGGEEQYF. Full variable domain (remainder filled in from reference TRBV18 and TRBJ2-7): NAGVMQNPRHLVRRRGQEARLRCSPMKGHSHVYWYRQLPEEGLKFMVYLQKENIIDESGMPKERFSAEFPKEGPSILRIQQVVRGDSAAYFCASSPSGTGGEEQYFGPGTRLTVT.

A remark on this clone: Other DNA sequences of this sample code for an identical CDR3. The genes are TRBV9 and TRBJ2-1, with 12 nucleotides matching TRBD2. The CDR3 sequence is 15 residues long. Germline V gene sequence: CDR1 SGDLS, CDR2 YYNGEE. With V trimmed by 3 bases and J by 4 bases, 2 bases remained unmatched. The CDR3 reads CASSATSGGYNEQFF. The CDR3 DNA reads TGTGCCAGCAGCGCAACTAGCGGGGGGTACAATGAGCAGTTCTTC.

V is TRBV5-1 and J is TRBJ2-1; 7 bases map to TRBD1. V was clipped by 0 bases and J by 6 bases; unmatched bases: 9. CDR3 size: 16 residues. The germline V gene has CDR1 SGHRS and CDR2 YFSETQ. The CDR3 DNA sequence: TGCGCCAGCAGCTTGGGTTGGACAGGCGGCATCAATGAGCAGTTCTTC. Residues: CASSLGWTGGINEQFF.

The CDR3 sequence is CASSSSTDTQYF. The CDR3 nucleotides are TGTGCCAGCAGTTCTAGCACAGATACGCAGTATTTT. The chain links TRBV12-3 or TRBV12-4 to TRBJ2-3; unclear D gene. CDR3 length: 12 residues. V lost 4 bases to trimming and J lost 0 bases, with 2 bases between them.

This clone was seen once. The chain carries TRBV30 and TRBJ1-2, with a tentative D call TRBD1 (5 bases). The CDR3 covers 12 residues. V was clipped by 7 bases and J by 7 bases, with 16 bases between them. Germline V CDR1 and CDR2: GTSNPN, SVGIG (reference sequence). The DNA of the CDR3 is TGTGCCTCTTTAAATGGGGGGGGTGGCTACACCTTC. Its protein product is CASLNGGGGYTF.

CDR3: CASSDGTSAYNEQFF. In nucleotides, the CDR3 is TGCGCCAGCAGTGACGGGACTAGCGCTTACAATGAGCAGTTCTTC. V is TRBV10-1 and J is TRBJ2-1, with 10 bases that match TRBD2. Germline V gene sequence: CDR1 WNHNN, CDR2 SYGVQD (reference sequence). The junction had 3 bases not matched to a gene; V was cut back by 3 bases and J by 4 bases. The CDR3 runs to 15 residues.

For the CDR3, the DNA is TGCAGTGCTAGCTACGACTACGAGCAGTACTTC. Residues: CSASYDYEQYF. J is TRBJ2-7 and V is TRBV20-1; no definite D call. Between the trimmed V and J ends, which lost 3 bases and 3 bases, there was a span of 6 bases. CDR3 length: 11 residues. CDR1 DFQATT and CDR2 SNEGSKA come from the germline V gene (reference sequence).

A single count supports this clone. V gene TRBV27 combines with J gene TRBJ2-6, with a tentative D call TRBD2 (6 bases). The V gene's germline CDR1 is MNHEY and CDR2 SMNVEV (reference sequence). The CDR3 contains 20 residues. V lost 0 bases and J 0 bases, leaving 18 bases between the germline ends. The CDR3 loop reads CASSLSVTSAFFSGANVLTF. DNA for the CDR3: TGTGCCAGCAGTTTATCGGTGACTAGTGCCTTTTTCTCTGGGGCCAACGTCCTGACTTTC.

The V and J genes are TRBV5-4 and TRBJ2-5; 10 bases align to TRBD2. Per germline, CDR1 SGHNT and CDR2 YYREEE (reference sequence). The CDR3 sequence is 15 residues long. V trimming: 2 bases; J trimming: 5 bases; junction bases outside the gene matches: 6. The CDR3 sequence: CASSLQRGGGETQYF. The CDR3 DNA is TGTGCCAGCAGCTTACAGCGGGGGGGAGGGGAGACCCAGTACTTC. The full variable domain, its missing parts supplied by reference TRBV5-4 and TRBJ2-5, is ETGVTQSPTHLIKTRGQQVTLRCSSQSGHNTVSWYQQALGQGPQFIFQYYREEENGRGNFPPRFSGLQFPNYSSELNVNALELDDSALYLCASSLQRGGGETQYFGPGTRLLVL.

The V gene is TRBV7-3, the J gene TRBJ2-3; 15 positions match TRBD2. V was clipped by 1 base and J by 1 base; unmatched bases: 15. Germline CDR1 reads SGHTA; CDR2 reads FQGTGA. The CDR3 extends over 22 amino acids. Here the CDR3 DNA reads TGTGCCAGCAGCTTAAAACCCCGGACTAGCGGGGGGGCGGGTACTGGCACAGATACGCAGTATTTT. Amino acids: CASSLKPRTSGGAGTGTDTQYF.

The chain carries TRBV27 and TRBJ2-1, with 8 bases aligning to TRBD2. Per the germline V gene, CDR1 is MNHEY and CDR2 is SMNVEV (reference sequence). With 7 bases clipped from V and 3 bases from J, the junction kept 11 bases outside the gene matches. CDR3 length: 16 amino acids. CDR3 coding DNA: TGTGCCAGCACCAAGCTAGGAAGCGGGGGCTACAATGAGCAGTTCTTC. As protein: CASTKLGSGGYNEQFF.

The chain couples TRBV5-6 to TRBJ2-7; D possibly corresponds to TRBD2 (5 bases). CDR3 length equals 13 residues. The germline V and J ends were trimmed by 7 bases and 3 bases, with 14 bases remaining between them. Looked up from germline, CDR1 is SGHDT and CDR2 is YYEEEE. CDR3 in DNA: TGTGCCAGCCAGCCAGCGGCGAGCTACGAGCAGTACTTC. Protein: CASQPAASYEQYF.

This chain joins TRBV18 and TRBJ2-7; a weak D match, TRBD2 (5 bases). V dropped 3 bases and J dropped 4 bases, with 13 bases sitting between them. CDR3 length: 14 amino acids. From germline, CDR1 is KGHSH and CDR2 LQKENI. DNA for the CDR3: TGTGCCAGCTCACCCGGGAATTCTTTATACGAGCAGTACTTC. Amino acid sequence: CASSPGNSLYEQYF.

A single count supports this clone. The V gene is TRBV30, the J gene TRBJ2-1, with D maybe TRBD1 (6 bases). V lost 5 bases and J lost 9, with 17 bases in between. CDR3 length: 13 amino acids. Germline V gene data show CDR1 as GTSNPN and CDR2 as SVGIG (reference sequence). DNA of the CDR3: TGTGCCTGGGAAACATTACAGGGACGTGAGCAGTTCTTC. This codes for CAWETLQGREQFF.

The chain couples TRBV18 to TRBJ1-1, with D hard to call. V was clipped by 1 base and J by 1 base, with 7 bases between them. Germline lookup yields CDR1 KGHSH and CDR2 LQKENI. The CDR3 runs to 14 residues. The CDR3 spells CASSPRARNTEAFF. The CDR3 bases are TGTGCCAGCTCACCACGCGCGAGGAACACTGAAGCTTTCTTT. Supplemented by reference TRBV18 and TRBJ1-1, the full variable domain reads NAGVMQNPRHLVRRRGQEARLRCSPMKGHSHVYWYRQLPEEGLKFMVYLQKENIIDESGMPKERFSAEFPKEGPSILRIQQVVRGDSAAYFCASSPRARNTEAFFGQGTRLTVV.

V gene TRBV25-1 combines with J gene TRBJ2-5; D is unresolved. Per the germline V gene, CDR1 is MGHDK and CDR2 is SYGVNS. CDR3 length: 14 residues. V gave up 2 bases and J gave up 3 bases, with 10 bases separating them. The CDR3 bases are TGTGCCAGCAGTGAAGTCGGGTCCGAAGAGACCCAGTACTTC. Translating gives CASSEVGSEETQYF.

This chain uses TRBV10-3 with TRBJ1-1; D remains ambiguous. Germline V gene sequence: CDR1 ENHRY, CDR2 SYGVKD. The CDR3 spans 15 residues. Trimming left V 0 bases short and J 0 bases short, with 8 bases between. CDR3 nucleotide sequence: TGTGCCATCAGTGAGTCAGTTGCGATGAACACTGAAGCTTTCTTT. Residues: CAISESVAMNTEAFF.

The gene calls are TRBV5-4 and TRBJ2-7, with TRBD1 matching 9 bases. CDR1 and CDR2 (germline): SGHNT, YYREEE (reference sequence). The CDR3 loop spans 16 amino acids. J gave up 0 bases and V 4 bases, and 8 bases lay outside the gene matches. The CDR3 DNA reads TGTGCCAGCAGCCCGGGACAGGGCGGGATCTCCTACGAGCAGTACTTC. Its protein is CASSPGQGGISYEQYF.

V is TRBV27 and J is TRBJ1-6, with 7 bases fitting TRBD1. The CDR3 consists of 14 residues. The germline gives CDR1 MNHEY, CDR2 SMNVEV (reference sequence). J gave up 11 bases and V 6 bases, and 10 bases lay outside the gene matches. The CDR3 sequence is CASRSIQGTTPLHF. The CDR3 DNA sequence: TGTGCCAGCAGATCTATACAGGGGACAACACCCCTCCACTTT.